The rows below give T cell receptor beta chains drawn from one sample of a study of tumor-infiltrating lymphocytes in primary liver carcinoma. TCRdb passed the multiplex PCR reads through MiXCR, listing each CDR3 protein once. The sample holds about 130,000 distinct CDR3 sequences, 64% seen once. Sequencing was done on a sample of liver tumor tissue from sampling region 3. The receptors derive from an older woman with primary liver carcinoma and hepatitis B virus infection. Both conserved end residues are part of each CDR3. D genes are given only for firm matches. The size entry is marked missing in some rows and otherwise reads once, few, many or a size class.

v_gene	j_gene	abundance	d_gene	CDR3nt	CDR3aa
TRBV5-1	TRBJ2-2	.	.	TGCGCCAGCAGCACGGTGGGGGACGCGAACACCGGGGAGCTGTCTTTT	CASSTVGDANTGELSF
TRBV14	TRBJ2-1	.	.	TGTCCCAGCAGCCGAGGGACCTGGGATGTGCAGTTCTTC	CPSSRGTWDVQFF
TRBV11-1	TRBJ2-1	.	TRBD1	TGTGCCGGCAGCCCCCCCACCGGGACAGGGGGCTTTAGCTCCTACAATGAGCAGTTCTTC	CAGSPPTGTGGFSSYNEQFF
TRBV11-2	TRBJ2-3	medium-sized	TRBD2	TGTGCCAGCAGCTTAGAGTCTAGCGGGAGGTCGCAGTATTTT	CASSLESSGRSQYF
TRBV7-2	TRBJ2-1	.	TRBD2	TGTGCCAGCAGCTTAGAGGCGGGAGATTGGAATGAGCAGTTCTTC	CASSLEAGDWNEQFF
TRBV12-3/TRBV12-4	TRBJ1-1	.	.	TGTGCATGCAGTTCAACACGGTCGAACACTGAAGCTTTCTTT	CACSSTRSNTEAFF
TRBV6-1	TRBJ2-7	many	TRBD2	TGTGCCAGCAATCCAATAGCGGGAGAAGCCTACGAGCAGTACTTC	CASNPIAGEAYEQYF
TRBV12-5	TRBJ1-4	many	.	TGTGCTAGTCGCAGGGCTAATGAAAAACTGTTTTTT	CASRRANEKLFF
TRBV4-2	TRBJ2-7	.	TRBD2	TGTGCCAGCAGCCGCTCGGTCGGCGGGAGGAAACCGACTTCCCTCCACGAGCAGTACTTC	CASSRSVGGRKPTSLHEQYF
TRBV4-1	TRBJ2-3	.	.	TGCGCCAGCACCGTGGGGTGGCTCACAGATATGCAGTATTTT	CASTVGWLTDMQYF
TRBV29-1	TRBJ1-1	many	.	TGCAGCGTTGGTGACAGTCACACTGAAGCTTTCTTT	CSVGDSHTEAFF
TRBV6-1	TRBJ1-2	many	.	TGTGCCAGCAGTGAAGACAGCTCCTATGGCTACACCTTC	CASSEDSSYGYTF
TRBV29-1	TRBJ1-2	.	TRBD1	TGCATCGTATGGGACAGCTTCTACACCTTC	CIVWDSFYTF
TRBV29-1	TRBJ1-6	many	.	TGCAGCGTCCGGACGCATTATAATTCACCCCTCCACTTT	CSVRTHYNSPLHF
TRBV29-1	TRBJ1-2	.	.	TGTAGCGTTCAACGCTCGGGAGGGTTGGGCTATGGCTACGCCTTC	CSVQRSGGLGYGYAF
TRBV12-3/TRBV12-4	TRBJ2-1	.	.	TGTGCCAGCAGTTTACTGGTGGCCTCCTACAATGAGCAGTTCTTC	CASSLLVASYNEQFF
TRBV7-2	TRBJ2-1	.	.	TGTGCCAGCAGAGGGGGAGGCGCCATATACAATGAGCAGTTCTTC	CASRGGGAIYNEQFF
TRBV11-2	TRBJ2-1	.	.	TGTGCCAGCACCTTAGAAGTGGGAGGAGAGCAGTTCTTC	CASTLEVGGEQFF
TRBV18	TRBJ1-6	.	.	TGTGCCAGCTTTCGGATGGTAAATCCAGACTCACCCCTCCACTTT	CASFRMVNPDSPLHF
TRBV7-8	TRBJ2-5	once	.	TGTGCCAGCAGCTTAACCCTTAGAGACAAAGAGACCCAGTACTTC	CASSLTLRDKETQYF
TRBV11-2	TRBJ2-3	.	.	TGTGCCAGCAGCCTACACATTAGTGGCACCGGATATACGCAGTATTTT	CASSLHISGTGYTQYF
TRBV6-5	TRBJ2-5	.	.	TGTGCCAGCAGTTACTACTTGTCGCAGTCGCAAGAGACCCAGTACTTC	CASSYYLSQSQETQYF
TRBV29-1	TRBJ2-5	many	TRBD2	TGCAGCGTGGGGACTAGCGGGAGGGGCCAGTACTTC	CSVGTSGRGQYF
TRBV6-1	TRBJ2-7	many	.	TGTGCCAGCAGTGAAGTTGTAGGGTCCTACGAGCAGTACTTC	CASSEVVGSYEQYF
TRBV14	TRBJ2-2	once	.	TGTGCCAGCAGCCGGGTAGTAGCAGCCTCGGGGGAGCTGTTTTTT	CASSRVVAASGELFF
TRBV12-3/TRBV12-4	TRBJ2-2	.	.	TGTGCCAGCAGTTCTGGATTAGCGATCACCGGGGAGCTGTTTTTT	CASSSGLAITGELFF
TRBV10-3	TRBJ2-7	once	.	TGCGCCATCAGGCGGACAGACGATACCTACGAGCAGTACTTC	CAIRRTDDTYEQYF
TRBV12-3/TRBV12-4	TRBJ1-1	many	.	TGTGCCAGCAGGCCTGCAGGGTCGAGCACTGAAGCTTTCTTT	CASRPAGSSTEAFF
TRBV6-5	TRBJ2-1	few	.	TGTGCCAGCAGTTGCTCCCTTAGCACTAATGAGCAGTTCTTC	CASSCSLSTNEQFF
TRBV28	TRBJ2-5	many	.	TGTGCCAGCAGTGCCATAACCGAGACCCAGTACTTC	CASSAITETQYF
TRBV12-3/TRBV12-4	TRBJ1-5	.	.	TGTGCCAGCAGTTTTGGGGATAGCAGTCAGTCCCAGCATTTT	CASSFGDSSQSQHF
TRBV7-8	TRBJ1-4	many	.	TGTGCCAGCAGCGGGGTCTCTCTAAATGAAAAACTGTTTTTT	CASSGVSLNEKLFF
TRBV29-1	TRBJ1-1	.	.	TGCAGTGGTAAACGGACACTTAACACTGAAGCTTTCTTT	CSGKRTLNTEAFF
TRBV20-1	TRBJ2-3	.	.	TGCAGTGTGAACTCCGTCACAGATACGCAGTATTTT	CSVNSVTDTQYF
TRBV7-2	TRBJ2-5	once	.	TGTGCCAGCAGCTTATTACAGACCCAGTACTTC	CASSLLQTQYF
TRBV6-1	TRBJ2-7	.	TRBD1	TGTGTCAGCAGTGAACCGGACAGGGCTCCCTACGAGCAGTACTTC	CVSSEPDRAPYEQYF
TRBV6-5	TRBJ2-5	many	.	TGTGCCAGCAGTTACCCCGGTGGGCGGGCCCAGTACTTC	CASSYPGGRAQYF
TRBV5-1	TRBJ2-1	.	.	TGCACCAGCAGCTTGGGGGTAAGCTCCTACAATGAACAGTTCTTC	CTSSLGVSSYNEQFF
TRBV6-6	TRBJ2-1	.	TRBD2	TGTGCCAGCAGCCAGAGAGCGGGAGGCCAGGGTAATGAGCAGTTATTC	CASSQRAGGQGNEQLF
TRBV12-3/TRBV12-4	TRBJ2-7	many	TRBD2	TGTGCCAGCAGTTCGGTCCGGACTAGCGGGAGGTTGGGAAAAACCTACGAGCAGTACTTC	CASSSVRTSGRLGKTYEQYF
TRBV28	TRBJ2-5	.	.	TGTGCCAGCAGTTTACCAGGGGCGGTGAAGACCCAGTACTTC	CASSLPGAVKTQYF
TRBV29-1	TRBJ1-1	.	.	TGCAGCGTTCGAAACAGCAACACTGAAGCTTTCTTT	CSVRNSNTEAFF
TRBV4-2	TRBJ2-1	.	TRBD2	TGTGCCAGCAGCCTAGAGGCAGCGGGAGAATTTTACAATGAGCAGTTCTTC	CASSLEAAGEFYNEQFF
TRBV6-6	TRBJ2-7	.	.	TGTGCCAGCAGGTGGGACTCCCCGGTCTCCCACGAGCAGTGCTTC	CASRWDSPVSHEQCF
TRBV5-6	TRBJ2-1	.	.	TGTGCCAGCAGCTTTCAGAAAGGTGCCAATGAGCAGTTCTTC	CASSFQKGANEQFF